The clone carrying this T cell receptor (beta chain) has just a few counts. The sorted Tregs were CD4+CD25+CD127-/low cells. From the 5' RACE reads, TCRdb called clonotypes with MiXCR, one entry per CDR3 protein. The sample consists of over 40,000 distinct CDR3 sequences, 22% of them appearing once. The V gene end was trimmed by 7 bases and the J gene end by 4 bases; junction bases not matched to a gene: 14. Germline-derived CDR1 and CDR2 are MNHNY and SVGAGI (reference sequence). This CDR3 comprises 16 residues. The chain has TRBV6-6 and TRBJ2-7; 9 nucleotides match TRBD2. Sequences were obtained from Tregs sorted from blood. This sequence was found in a female donor with breast cancer. CDR3 nucleotide sequence: TGTGCCAGCACCTCCTTGAGCGGGAGGCCTTTGTACGAGCAGTACTTC. As protein: CASTSLSGRPLYEQYF.